Listed below are T cell receptor beta chains from one sample, sequenced in a study of sequential checkpoint blockade in melanoma. Clones were sequenced by immunoSEQ multiplex PCR, and TCRdb holds only the in-frame ones, with some missing. The sample has about 29,000 clones; 70% to 85% are singletons. The material was CD8+ T cells sorted from blood (inferred from file names), obtained from a patient given nivolumab and ipilimumab in sequence. The receptors originated from a human donor with melanoma. Both conserved end residues are trimmed from each CDR3. The D gene is left open where the match is weak. Expanded clones get a size class; other rows say once, few or many, or leave the size out.

>-|TRBV30|-|TRBJ2-7
AWTGAYEQY
>-|TRBV30|-|TRBJ2-1
AFAASGNEQF
>TRBD1|TRBV5-1|-|TRBJ1-6
ASSWSGTGSPLH
>-|TRBV7-2|-|TRBJ2-3
ASSSGYSTDTQY
>-|TRBV27|once|TRBJ2-2
ASSSRALSLKTNTGELF
>TRBD1|TRBV2|few|TRBJ2-4
ASSEGGGTGNIQY
>TRBD2|TRBV27|-|TRBJ2-7
ASIGGGAGEQY
>-|TRBV28|-|TRBJ2-7
ASRPRQSYEQY
>-|TRBV6-5|-|TRBJ1-2
ASSPPGVGYT
>-|TRBV20-1|-|TRBJ1-2
SVTAAPWDT
>TRBD1|TRBV9|-|TRBJ1-2
ASSDWTGNNGYT
>TRBD1|TRBV5-3|-|TRBJ2-5
ARRLAGGTGGSETQY
>TRBD1|TRBV9|few|TRBJ1-2
ASSVGLDRSPYGYT
>-|TRBV2|-|TRBJ1-5
ASSAQQPSNQPQH
>-|TRBV7-2|-|TRBJ2-7
ASSLEVEGYEQY
>-|TRBV7-9|-|TRBJ2-3
ASSSIDTQY
>TRBD1|TRBV29-1|-|TRBJ2-7
SVPGQGAGEQY